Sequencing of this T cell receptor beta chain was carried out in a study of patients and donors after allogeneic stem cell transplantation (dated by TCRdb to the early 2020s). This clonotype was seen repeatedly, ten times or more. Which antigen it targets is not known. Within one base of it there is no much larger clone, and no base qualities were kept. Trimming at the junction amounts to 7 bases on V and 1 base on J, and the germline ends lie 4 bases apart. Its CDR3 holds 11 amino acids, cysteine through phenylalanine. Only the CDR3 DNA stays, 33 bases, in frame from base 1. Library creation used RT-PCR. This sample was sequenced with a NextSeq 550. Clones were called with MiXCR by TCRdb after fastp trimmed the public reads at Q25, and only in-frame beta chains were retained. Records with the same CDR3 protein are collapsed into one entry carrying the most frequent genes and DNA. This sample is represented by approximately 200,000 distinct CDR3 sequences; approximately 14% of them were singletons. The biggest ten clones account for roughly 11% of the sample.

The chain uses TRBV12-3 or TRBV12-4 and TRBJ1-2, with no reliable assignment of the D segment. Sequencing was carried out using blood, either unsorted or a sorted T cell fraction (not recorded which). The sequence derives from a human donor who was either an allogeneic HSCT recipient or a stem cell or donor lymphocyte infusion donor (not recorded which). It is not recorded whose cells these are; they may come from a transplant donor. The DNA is TGTGCCAGCAAACATAACTATGGCTACACCTTC. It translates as CASKHNYGYTF.